These 30 T cell receptor beta chains were sequenced from one sample in a study of cytomegalovirus exposure and HLA in healthy donors. It was with 60 Vbeta and 13 Jbeta primers that the PCR ran. Assay used: immunoSEQ multiplex PCR; TCRdb lists only in-frame clones, some missing. The table records some 170,000 clones, about four fifths of them present only once. The sample comprised PBMCs. These receptors all come from a man aged 45-60 years in good health and CMV-seropositive.

The J gene is TRBJ1-2, the V gene TRBV7-9, with D hard to call. The CDR3 sequence is 14 residues long. V was trimmed by 1 base and J by 6 bases, leaving 12 bases between them. Germline loops: CDR1 SEHNR, CDR2 FQNEAQ (reference sequence). The CDR3 is CASSLGEGLNGYTF. CDR3 sequence (DNA): TGTGCCAGCAGCTTAGGAGAGGGTTTGAATGGCTACACCTTC.

The rearrangement joins TRBV15 to TRBJ1-4; D uncertain. CDR3 size: 14 residues. Germline loops: CDR1 LNHNV, CDR2 YYDKDF (reference sequence). V dropped 5 bases and J dropped 1 base, with 8 bases sitting between them. The CDR3 is CATSFGVTNEKLFF. CDR3 bases: TGTGCCACCAGCTTCGGGGTAACTAATGAAAAACTGTTTTTT.

This chain joins TRBV29-1 and TRBJ2-1; 13 nucleotides align to TRBD2. Germline-derived CDR1 and CDR2 are SQVTM and ANQGSEA. This CDR3 has 13 residues. The junction had 3 bases not matched to a gene; V was cut back by 3 bases and J by 10 bases. CDR3 sequence (DNA): TGCAGCGTTGAGATACTAGCGGGGGGGGAGCAGTTCTTC. Protein product: CSVEILAGGEQFF.

The J gene is TRBJ1-2, the V gene TRBV28, with 8 bases fitting TRBD1. The V gene end was trimmed by 6 bases and the J gene end by 4 bases; junction bases not matched to a gene: 4. Germline V gene lookup returns CDR1 MDHEN and CDR2 SYDVKM. The CDR3 has 13 residues. The CDR3 reads CASRRQGPYGYTF. The DNA of the CDR3 is TGTGCCAGCAGGAGACAGGGGCCCTATGGCTACACCTTC.

V usage is TRBV19 and J usage is TRBJ1-4, with 8 bases lining up with TRBD1. From germline, CDR1 is LNHDA and CDR2 SQIVND (reference sequence). This CDR3 region has 15 residues. The ends lost 6 bases at V and 6 bases at J; junction bases unmatched: 9. The DNA for the CDR3 is TGTGCCAGTAGGACCACAGGGGGGGGAGATGAAAAACTGTTTTTT. Translating it yields CASRTTGGGDEKLFF.

This clone was found once. This chain joins TRBV10-1 and TRBJ2-7, with a weak D call TRBD2 (5 bases). V lost 8 bases, J lost 3 bases, and 17 bases lay in between. Germline V gene data show CDR1 as WNHNN and CDR2 as SYGVQD (reference sequence). The CDR3 length is 14 residues. The CDR3 DNA reads TGCGCCAGCGGATCTAGTGAAGGAGGCTACGAGCAGTACTTC. It specifies CASGSSEGGYEQYF.

The J gene is TRBJ1-1, the V gene TRBV7-6, with D possibly TRBD1 on 6 matching bases. Germline V lookup: CDR1 SGHVS, CDR2 FNYEAQ. Trimming left V 1 base short and J 5 bases short, with 17 bases between. This CDR3 has 16 amino acids. The CDR3 DNA follows: TGTGCCAGCAGCTTAGAAGGCAGGGGCTTGGGTACTGAAGCTTTCTTT. It is translated as CASSLEGRGLGTEAFF.

This clone was counted only a few times. The CDR3 DNA reads TGTGCCAGCAGCCAGAGTCTCGGGGGGGGCACAGATACGCAGTATTTT. Amino acids: CASSQSLGGGTDTQYF. This chain connects TRBV4-2 to TRBJ2-3, with 8 bases lining up with TRBD2. This CDR3 has 16 residues. Looked up from germline, CDR1 is LGHNA and CDR2 is YNFKEQ. V was clipped by 3 bases and J by 1 base; unmatched bases: 6.

A few counts support this clone. This sequence is one base from a far larger clone and is likely a read error. The sample has other DNA sequences that encode this CDR3 too. In DNA, the CDR3 is TGTGCCAGCAGCGCCGGACAGGTTCACGAGCAGTACTTT. This gives the protein CASSAGQVHEQYF. This rearrangement joins TRBV7-3 to TRBJ2-7; 7 bases are shared with TRBD1. The CDR3 has 13 residues. Germline V gene sequence: CDR1 SGHTA, CDR2 FQGTGA.

The chain uses TRBV9 and TRBJ2-7, with TRBD1 as a possible D gene (5 bases). The V gene lost 0 bases and the J gene lost 4 bases, with 11 bases spanning the gap. The CDR3 covers 14 residues. CDR1 and CDR2 from the germline V gene are SGDLS and YYNGEE. The CDR3 sequence is CASSVDPGAYEQYF. The CDR3 nucleotides are TGTGCCAGCAGCGTAGACCCTGGGGCTTACGAGCAGTACTTC.

The genes are TRBV5-4 and TRBJ2-5; maybe TRBD1 (5 bases). Matching the DNA end better, TRBJ2-7 makes the J call doubtful. CDR3 length: 13 amino acids. Germline lookup yields CDR1 SGHNT and CDR2 YYREEE (reference sequence). The CDR3 DNA reads TGTGCCAGCAGCCGACACCAGGGTAACGAGCAGTACTTC. This encodes CASSRHQGNEQYF.

The chain links TRBV6-6 to TRBJ2-3; TRBD2 matches 10 bases. Germline V gives CDR1 MNHNY, CDR2 SVGAGI (reference sequence). The length of the CDR3 is 15 residues. V lost 8 bases, J lost 4 bases, and 9 bases stayed unmatched. The CDR3 loop reads CASRPGLAYSDTQYF. The DNA of the CDR3 is TGTGCCAGCCGACCGGGACTAGCGTATTCAGATACGCAGTATTTT.

This clone was detected only once. The chain combines TRBV15 with TRBJ2-5; TRBD1 aligns across 7 bases. The V segment lost 8 bases and the J segment 5 bases; nucleotides outside the gene matches: 11. The CDR3 contains 14 residues. Germline-derived CDR1 and CDR2 are LNHNV and YYDKDF (reference sequence). CDR3: CATSQGVRMETQYF. DNA for the CDR3: TGTGCCACCTCCCAGGGGGTGCGGATGGAGACCCAGTACTTC.

The V call is TRBV10-3, the J call TRBJ2-1, with 8 bases matching TRBD2. Germline CDR1 ENHRY, CDR2 SYGVKD. V lost 0 bases to trimming and J lost 7 bases; unmatched junction nucleotides: 8. This CDR3 region has 16 residues. The CDR3 region is CAISESTQAGVNEQFF. As DNA, the CDR3 is TGTGCCATCAGTGAGTCGACACAAGCGGGAGTGAATGAGCAGTTCTTC.

The gene calls are TRBV4-2 and TRBJ2-2; D is possibly TRBD2 (6 bases). This CDR3 has 16 amino acids. V lost 4 bases, J lost 6 bases, and 18 bases lay in between. CDR1 and CDR2 from the germline V gene are LGHNA and YNFKEQ. The chain's CDR3 is CASSLGGAGWSGELFF. The CDR3 DNA reads TGTGCCAGCAGCCTAGGAGGTGCGGGATGGTCCGGGGAGCTGTTTTTT.

This clone was observed a single time. The V call is TRBV7-2, the J call TRBJ2-6; possible D gene TRBD2, 5 bases. The CDR3 sequence is 15 residues long. In germline, CDR1 is SGHTA, CDR2 FQGNSA. V was shortened by 2 bases and J by 2 bases, with 7 bases between the two germline ends. This CDR3 is CASSLRGAGANVLTF. In nucleotides, the CDR3 is TGTGCCAGCAGCTTACGGGGAGCTGGGGCCAACGTCCTGACTTTC.

This clone has ten or more counts. The chain joins TRBV2 to TRBJ2-7; 12 bases align to TRBD2. V lost 6 bases to trimming and J lost 4 bases; unmatched junction nucleotides: 10. Germline CDR1 and CDR2: SNHLY and FYNNEI. The CDR3 is 16 amino acids. The chain's CDR3 is CASRESLGTSGYEQYF. The CDR3, as DNA: TGTGCCAGCAGGGAAAGTCTAGGGACTAGCGGGTACGAGCAGTACTTC.

This clone showed up just a few times. The CDR3, as DNA: TGTGCCAGCAGCATAGGAGCCGGGGAGCTGTTTTTT. Amino acid sequence: CASSIGAGELFF. This chain joins TRBV5-8 and TRBJ2-2; unclear D gene. Germline V gene sequence: CDR1 SGHTS, CDR2 YDEGEE. This CDR3 has 12 residues. V lost 4 bases, J lost 6 bases, and 7 bases lay in between.

A few counts support this clone. The chain uses TRBV21-1 and TRBJ2-1; the listed D gene, TRBD2, was not tested against the DNA. TRBV21-1 is reported as a pseudogene. The CDR3 is 17 amino acids. The CDR3 spells CASSKSTSDRRVNEQFF. CDR3 DNA sequence: TGTGCCAGCAGCAAATCTACTAGCGACCGAAGGGTGAATGAGCAGTTCTTC.

The chain uses TRBV5-5 and TRBJ1-1; TRBD1 agrees at 7 bases. The J segment lost 0 bases and the V segment lost 4 bases, leaving 9 bases of the junction unmatched. CDR1 and CDR2 from the germline V gene are SGHKS and YYEKEE (reference sequence). This CDR3 region has 16 residues. The CDR3: CASSPHPGQMNTEAFF. The CDR3 DNA is TGTGCCAGCAGCCCGCATCCGGGACAGATGAACACTGAAGCTTTCTTT.

This clone was detected a few times. Here the CDR3 reads CASSYGETLQDTQYF. The CDR3 nucleotides are TGTGCCAGCAGTTACGGAGAAACCCTTCAAGATACGCAGTATTTT. The J gene is TRBJ2-3, the V gene TRBV6-5; D call uncertain. The V end lost 2 bases, the J end lost 5 bases, and 14 bases lay between the germline ends. Looked up from germline, CDR1 is MNHEY and CDR2 is SVGAGI. The CDR3 runs 15 residues.

The rearrangement links TRBV7-9 to TRBJ1-4; 8 bases agree with TRBD1. Per germline, CDR1 SEHNR and CDR2 FQNEAQ (reference sequence). V shed 5 bases and J 7 bases; nucleotides not matched to a gene: 3. The CDR3 consists of 13 residues. For the CDR3, the DNA is TGTGCCAGCAGCGGACAGGGAATTGAAAAACTGTTTTTT. Encoded protein: CASSGQGIEKLFF. The whole variable domain, remainder taken from reference TRBV7-9 and TRBJ1-4, is DTGVSQNPRHKITKRGQNVTFRCDPISEHNRLYWYRQTLGQGPEFLTYFQNEAQLEKSRLLSDRFSAERPKGSFSTLEIQRTEQGDSAMYLCASSGQGIEKLFFGSGTQLSVL.

The rearrangement uses TRBV5-1 and TRBJ1-6, with 7 positions matching TRBD1. V gave up 2 bases and J gave up 7 bases; unmatched junction bases: 3. This CDR3 comprises 14 residues. Germline values: CDR1 SGHRS, CDR2 YFSETQ. CDR3 region: CASSLGTANSPLHF. The CDR3 nucleotides are TGCGCCAGCAGCTTAGGGACAGCGAATTCACCCCTCCACTTT.

The chain links TRBV10-3 to TRBJ2-6, with D maybe TRBD1 (6 bases). Per germline, CDR1 ENHRY and CDR2 SYGVKD. The CDR3 is made up of 18 amino acids. Trimming stripped 10 bases from V and 0 bases from J, with 22 bases between. CDR3 DNA: TGTGCCACCCGACCCCAGGGGCAGTTCAACTCTGGGGCCAACGTCCTGACTTTC. It encodes CATRPQGQFNSGANVLTF.

This CDR3 reads CASSSNRDHTDTQYF. CDR3 DNA sequence: TGCGCCAGCAGCTCCAACAGGGATCACACAGATACGCAGTATTTT. The chain is built from TRBV5-1 and TRBJ2-3, with D perhaps matching TRBD1 (6 bases). Per the germline V gene, CDR1 is SGHRS and CDR2 is YFSETQ. Trimming removed 3 bases at V and 2 bases at J, with 13 bases between. This CDR3 has 15 amino acids. The full variable domain, its missing parts supplied by reference TRBV5-1 and TRBJ2-3, is KAGVTQTPRYLIKTRGQQVTLSCSPISGHRSVSWYQQTPGQGLQFLFEYFSETQRNKGNFPGRFSGRQFSNSRSEMNVSTLELGDSALYLCASSSNRDHTDTQYFGPGTRLTVL.

This clone came up once. This chain joins TRBV21-1 and TRBJ2-7; TRBD2 is the table's D call and was not checked against the DNA. TRBV21-1 is given as a pseudogene. CDR3 length: 14 residues. The CDR3 coding sequence is TGTGCCAGCAGCGCCCGATGTGGAGGATCCGAGCAGTACTTC. Residues: CASSARCGGSEQYF.

The J gene is TRBJ2-1, the V gene TRBV6-5; 8 nucleotides match TRBD1. CDR3 length equals 15 residues. V shed 3 bases and J 2 bases; nucleotides not matched to a gene: 3. CDR1 is MNHEY and CDR2 is SVGAGI in the germline V gene. This chain's CDR3 is CASSYTQGAYNEQFF. The CDR3 DNA reads as TGTGCCAGCAGTTATACACAGGGGGCCTACAATGAGCAGTTCTTC.

The V gene is TRBV30, the J gene TRBJ1-1; D is perhaps TRBD1 (5 bases). V was shortened by 5 bases and J by 0 bases, with 13 bases between the two germline ends. The CDR3 is 14 amino acids. Germline V CDR1 and CDR2: GTSNPN, SVGIG (reference sequence). The CDR3 spells CAWDLDSMNTEAFF. The CDR3 nucleotides are TGTGCCTGGGACCTTGACAGTATGAACACTGAAGCTTTCTTT.

This clone was detected a few times. Other DNA sequences in the sample encode the same CDR3. This chain joins TRBV9 and TRBJ2-3; D not resolved. The CDR3 has 14 amino acids. CDR1 and CDR2 from the germline V gene are SGDLS and YYNGEE. V was clipped by 0 bases and J by 0 bases, with 5 bases between them. The CDR3 is CASSVGGSTDTQYF. CDR3 nucleotide sequence: TGTGCCAGCAGCGTAGGAGGTAGCACAGATACGCAGTATTTT. Full variable domain (missing parts from reference TRBV9 and TRBJ2-3): DSGVTQTPKHLITATGQRVTLRCSPRSGDLSVYWYQQSLDQGLQFLIQYYNGEERAKGNILERFSAQQFPDLHSELNLSSLELGDSALYFCASSVGGSTDTQYFGPGTRLTVL.

The chain carries TRBV7-3 and TRBJ2-3, with 8 bases identical to TRBD2. The CDR3 is 14 amino acids. V was clipped by 5 bases and J by 4 bases; unmatched bases: 5. CDR1 is SGHTA and CDR2 is FQGTGA in the germline V gene. CDR3 nucleotides: TGTGCCAGCAGCCCATCGGGAGGGCCAGATACGCAGTATTTT. This gives the protein CASSPSGGPDTQYF.